The 27 T cell receptor beta chains reported below all come from one sample, sequenced in a study of cytomegalovirus exposure and HLA in healthy donors. Libraries were prepared by immunoSEQ multiplex PCR; TCRdb keeps only in-frame clonotypes and omits some of them. The sample lists roughly 190,000 clones; 86% were seen once. The material sequenced was PBMCs. These TCRs come from a woman aged 18 to 35 in good health and CMV-seronegative.

The chain combines TRBV11-2 with TRBJ1-4; D unclear. CDR1 SGHAT and CDR2 FQNNGV come from the germline V gene. This CDR3 contains 15 residues. The germline V and J ends were trimmed by 1 base and 2 bases, with 8 bases remaining between them. CDR3 region: CASSLVAGTNEKLFF. DNA of the CDR3: TGTGCCAGCAGCTTAGTGGCAGGCACTAATGAAAAACTGTTTTTT.

This CDR3 is CASSLQQPGLAANNEQFF. The CDR3 DNA follows: TGTGCCAGCAGCTTACAGCAACCGGGACTAGCGGCCAACAATGAGCAGTTCTTC. This chain joins TRBV7-6 and TRBJ2-1; 11 bases align to TRBD2. The germline V gene has CDR1 SGHVS and CDR2 FNYEAQ. V was clipped by 2 bases and J by 5 bases; unmatched bases: 11. This CDR3 spans 18 amino acids.

The rearrangement uses TRBV2 and TRBJ1-2, with 7 nucleotides matching TRBD1. CDR1 SNHLY and CDR2 FYNNEI come from the germline V gene. The CDR3 contains 14 residues. V was clipped by 4 bases and J by 8 bases; unmatched bases: 10. CDR3 protein: CASSALQGLGGYTF. In DNA form, the CDR3 reads TGTGCCAGCAGTGCCTTACAGGGGTTGGGGGGCTACACCTTC. The full variable domain, rest sourced from reference TRBV2 and TRBJ1-2, is EPEVTQTPSHQVTQMGQEVILRCVPISNHLYFYWYRQILGQKVEFLVSFYNNEISEKSEIFDDQFSVERPDGSNFTLKIRSTKLEDSAMYFCASSALQGLGGYTFGSGTRLTVV.

V and J are TRBV5-1 and TRBJ2-5; D call uncertain. Germline assignment: CDR1 SGHRS and CDR2 YFSETQ. CDR3 size: 13 residues. V lost 6 bases and J lost 0, with 9 bases in between. The CDR3, as DNA: TGCGCCAGCAAGGCAGACAACCAAGAGACCCAGTACTTC. It encodes CASKADNQETQYF.

This chain uses TRBV13 with TRBJ2-7; 8 nucleotides line up with TRBD1. The ends lost 5 bases at V and 6 bases at J; junction bases unmatched: 6. Per germline, CDR1 PRHDT and CDR2 FYEKMQ (reference sequence). This CDR3 has 13 amino acids. CDR3 DNA sequence: TGTGCCAGCAGCCCGCAGACAGGGGTCGAGCAGTACTTC. As protein: CASSPQTGVEQYF.

This clone appeared a few times. The CDR3 loop reads CAFQGLRAEAFF. The CDR3 DNA sequence: TGTGCCTTCCAGGGGCTGAGGGCTGAAGCTTTCTTT. The chain is built from TRBV30 and TRBJ1-1; D may be TRBD1 (6 bases). This CDR3 is built from 12 residues. CDR1 and CDR2 (germline): GTSNPN, SVGIG (reference sequence). Between the trimmed V and J ends, which lost 7 bases and 6 bases, there was a span of 15 bases.

The table lists this clone with a few counts. This chain links TRBV5-1 with TRBJ1-2; a weak D match, TRBD1 (6 bases). The CDR3 sequence is 15 residues long. V shed 0 bases and J shed 6 bases, with 15 bases lying between them. Germline CDR1 is SGHRS and CDR2 is YFSETQ. CDR3 coding DNA: TGCGCCAGCAGCTTGGTCGTCAGGGGTATTGATGGCTACACCTTC. Amino acid sequence: CASSLVVRGIDGYTF.

The chain couples TRBV30 to TRBJ2-7; 9 bases match TRBD2. There are 13 residues in the CDR3. After removal of 0 bases from V and 8 bases from J, the junction contained 5 bases not matched to a gene. Per the germline V gene, CDR1 is GTSNPN and CDR2 is SVGIG (reference sequence). The CDR3 nucleotides are TGTGCCTGGAGTGTAGGCCTAGCGGGAAAGCAGTACTTC. This codes for CAWSVGLAGKQYF. Supplemented by reference TRBV30 and TRBJ2-7, the full variable domain reads SQTIHQWPATLVQPVGSPLSLECTVEGTSNPNLYWYRQAAGRGLQLLFYSVGIGQISSEVPQNLSASRPQDRQFILSSKKLLLSDSGFYLCAWSVGLAGKQYFGPGTRLTVT.

This CDR3 reads CASSETAVTSYEQYF. The DNA of the CDR3 is TGCGCCAGCAGCGAGACAGCTGTAACGTCCTACGAGCAGTACTTC. The chain is built from TRBV5-1 and TRBJ2-7; D possibly corresponds to TRBD1 (5 bases). The CDR3 runs to 15 residues. CDR1 is SGHRS, CDR2 YFSETQ, per germline. Trimming shortened V by 4 bases and J by 1 base, and 15 bases separated the two germline ends.

V and J are TRBV5-1 and TRBJ2-7, with 7 positions matching TRBD1. V lost 0 bases to trimming and J lost 6 bases; unmatched junction nucleotides: 6. CDR1 and CDR2 (germline): SGHRS, YFSETQ. The CDR3 spans 14 residues. The chain's CDR3 is CASSLVDRVSEQYF. CDR3 in DNA: TGCGCCAGCAGCTTGGTCGACAGGGTATCCGAGCAGTACTTC.

The V gene is TRBV29-1, the J gene TRBJ2-3; no clear D. The V gene's germline CDR1 is SQVTM and CDR2 ANQGSEA. The CDR3 totals 15 residues. Trimming shortened V by 7 bases and J by 0 bases, and 17 bases separated the two germline ends. The CDR3 is CSALIVRFSTDTQYF. The CDR3 region has the DNA TGCAGCGCCTTGATCGTCAGGTTTAGCACAGATACGCAGTATTTT.

For this clone: The junction departs from germline at one end; a sequencing error may be responsible. The J gene is TRBJ1-5, the V gene TRBV4-1; D gene ambiguous. Germline V gives CDR1 MGHRA, CDR2 YSYEKL. The CDR3 contains 13 residues. The CDR3 here is CASSQESNQPQHF. The CDR3 nucleotides are TGCGCCAGCAGCCAAGAGAGCAACCAGCCCCAGCATTTT.

The rearrangement uses TRBV7-9 and TRBJ1-6; D ambiguous. V gave up 2 bases and J gave up 5 bases, with 13 bases separating them. CDR3 size: 16 residues. Germline CDR1 is SEHNR and CDR2 is FQNEAQ (reference sequence). CDR3 nucleotides: TGTGCCAGCAGCTTATTTCCCCGGAGGGATAATTCACCCCTCCACTTT. This gives the protein CASSLFPRRDNSPLHF.

The table lists this clone with a count of one. This sequence joins TRBV6-6 and TRBJ1-3; 8 positions match TRBD1. V dropped 7 bases and J dropped 2; count of bases not matched to a gene: 4. The CDR3 contains 14 residues. CDR1 MNHNY and CDR2 SVGAGI come from the germline V gene (reference sequence). The CDR3 region is CASIRGPTGNTIYF. The CDR3 region has the DNA TGTGCCAGCATCAGGGGGCCGACTGGAAACACCATATATTTT.

The gene calls are TRBV27 and TRBJ1-2, with D unclear. Looked up from germline, CDR1 is MNHEY and CDR2 is SMNVEV (reference sequence). The V and J ends lost 2 bases and 2 bases respectively, with 15 bases between them. The CDR3 spans 16 residues. DNA of the CDR3: TGTGCCAGCAGTTTACGTGCCGGTGCCGTAAACTATGGCTACACCTTC. This sequence encodes CASSLRAGAVNYGYTF.

This rearrangement joins TRBV6-1 to TRBJ1-5, with 11 bases that match TRBD1. Per germline, CDR1 MNHNS and CDR2 SASEGT. CDR3 length: 15 residues. The junction had 4 bases not matched to a gene; V was cut back by 4 bases and J by 5 bases. CDR3 residues: CASSVQDRGHQPQHF. The CDR3 coding sequence is TGTGCCAGCAGTGTTCAGGACAGGGGGCATCAGCCCCAGCATTTT.

The J gene is TRBJ1-6, the V gene TRBV5-4, with a possible D match to TRBD1 (5 bases). This CDR3 spans 16 amino acids. The germline V gene encodes CDR1 SGHNT and CDR2 YYREEE (reference sequence). Trimming removed 0 bases from V and 4 bases from J, with 11 bases in between. The CDR3 DNA follows: TGTGCCAGCAGCTTGGCTAGGTCAGGGTATAATTCACCCCTCCACTTT. This gives the protein CASSLARSGYNSPLHF.

The chain has TRBV7-9 and TRBJ2-7; D ambiguous. Germline V lookup: CDR1 SEHNR, CDR2 FQNEAQ (reference sequence). The CDR3 is made up of 12 amino acids. Trimming pared 4 bases from V and 2 bases from J, leaving 6 bases between. The CDR3 protein is CASSSLTYEQYF. The CDR3 nucleotides are TGTGCCAGCAGCTCCCTAACCTACGAGCAGTACTTC.

The chain has TRBV6-7 and TRBJ2-7; 7 positions match TRBD1. TRBV6-7 is placed among ORFs of uncertain function. The trim removed 2 bases at V and 1 base at J, leaving 17 bases unmatched. The CDR3 runs to 19 residues. The CDR3 protein is CASSYLLRDRGEGSYEQYF. The DNA for the CDR3 is TGTGCCAGCAGTTACCTACTCCGGGACAGAGGGGAAGGGTCCTACGAGCAGTACTTC.

This chain connects TRBV9 to TRBJ1-2, with D unresolved. The CDR3 loop spans 14 amino acids. Trimming removed 1 base from V and 2 bases from J, with 9 bases in between. CDR1 is SGDLS and CDR2 is YYNGEE in the germline V gene. CDR3 sequence (DNA): TGTGCCAGCAGCGTAAACGGTCCCAACTATGGCTACACCTTC. It is translated as CASSVNGPNYGYTF.

V gene TRBV28 combines with J gene TRBJ1-2; 10 positions agree with TRBD1. The CDR3 spans 15 residues. Germline CDR1 and CDR2: MDHEN and SYDVKM. V lost 3 bases to trimming and J lost 5 bases; unmatched junction nucleotides: 6. The CDR3 DNA reads TGTGCCAGCAGTTTCCCCGGGACAGGGGATTATGGCTACACCTTC. It translates to CASSFPGTGDYGYTF.

The chain has TRBV6-1 and TRBJ2-3; D gene uncertain. Germline CDR1 and CDR2: MNHNS and SASEGT. The CDR3 is 14 amino acids. The V gene lost 3 bases and the J gene lost 1 base, with 8 bases spanning the gap. The CDR3 protein is CASSDRWGTDTQYF. CDR3 nucleotides: TGTGCCAGCAGTGACAGGTGGGGCACAGATACGCAGTATTTT.

This chain uses TRBV13 with TRBJ2-7; TRBD2 agrees at 11 bases. Germline CDR1 reads PRHDT; CDR2 reads FYEKMQ (reference sequence). This CDR3 contains 16 residues. The V gene end was trimmed by 5 bases and the J gene end by 1 base; junction bases not matched to a gene: 7. The CDR3 reads CASSKTSGSSSYEQYF. In DNA, the CDR3 is TGTGCCAGCAGCAAAACTAGCGGGAGTTCTTCCTACGAGCAGTACTTC.

This chain uses TRBV18 with TRBJ2-1; TRBD2 might be the D (6 bases). V gave up 2 bases and J gave up 1 base, with 12 bases separating them. The CDR3 contains 16 residues. Germline CDR1 KGHSH, CDR2 LQKENI. CDR3 protein: CASSPLDAGSYNEQFF. Here the CDR3 DNA reads TGTGCCAGCTCACCATTGGACGCGGGGTCCTACAATGAGCAGTTCTTC.

The chain has TRBV30 and TRBJ1-5; possibly TRBD1 for D (5 bases). Germline V CDR1 and CDR2: GTSNPN, SVGIG (reference sequence). The V end lost 3 bases, the J end lost 4 bases, and 10 bases lay between the germline ends. There are 13 residues in the CDR3. As DNA, the CDR3 is TGTGCCTGGAGACGGGGGATTAATCAGCCCCAGCATTTT. This encodes CAWRRGINQPQHF. Complete variable domain (other parts from reference TRBV30 and TRBJ1-5): SQTIHQWPATLVQPVGSPLSLECTVEGTSNPNLYWYRQAAGRGLQLLFYSVGIGQISSEVPQNLSASRPQDRQFILSSKKLLLSDSGFYLCAWRRGINQPQHFGDGTRLSIL.

The chain couples TRBV11-2 to TRBJ1-6; D gene unclear. This CDR3 contains 17 residues. The V end was cut by 1 base, the J end by 0 bases, with 10 bases between. Germline CDR1 SGHAT, CDR2 FQNNGV. The CDR3 nucleotides are TGTGCCAGCAGCTTAGGACACCTAAGCTCCTATAATTCACCCCTCCACTTT. This codes for CASSLGHLSSYNSPLHF.

V usage is TRBV5-8 and J usage is TRBJ2-2; TRBD1 aligns across 9 bases. Germline trimming cut 4 bases from V and 6 bases from J; bases unmatched to any gene: 10. CDR1 and CDR2 (germline): SGHTS, YDEGEE. The CDR3 contains 16 residues. CDR3 residues: CASSPRGGQGSGELFF. The DNA of the CDR3 is TGTGCCAGCAGCCCCCGAGGAGGACAGGGGTCCGGGGAGCTGTTTTTT.